This T cell receptor (beta chain) derives from a study of blood T cell repertoires in COVID-19. Study-level background: The United States, Italy and Spain provided the acute and convalescent COVID-19 samples. Sample material is recorded as cDNA or gDNA derived from T cells, B-cell-depleted T cells, or PBMCs.

Per the authors' pipeline: Amplification from reference gene primers served as the basis for estimated nucleated cell counts. Produced via immunoSEQ multiplex PCR; TCRdb's table is partial and in-frame only. For V, J and clone size, that table is used; D and trimming come from the DNA. Among under 200,000 clones listed, around 80% were seen once. The CDR3 runs 15 residues. Germline V gene lookup returns CDR1 MNHEY and CDR2 SVGAGI. V lost 6 bases and J 5 bases, leaving 16 bases between the germline ends. The specimen was peripheral blood. This receptor was taken from a man aged 65-85 years with active or convalescent COVID-19. V and J are TRBV6-5 and TRBJ1-4; TRBD1 might be the D (5 bases). CDR3 loop: CASSITREVNEKLFF. CDR3 DNA sequence: TGTGCCAGCAGCATTACCAGGGAGGTAAATGAAAAACTGTTTTTT.